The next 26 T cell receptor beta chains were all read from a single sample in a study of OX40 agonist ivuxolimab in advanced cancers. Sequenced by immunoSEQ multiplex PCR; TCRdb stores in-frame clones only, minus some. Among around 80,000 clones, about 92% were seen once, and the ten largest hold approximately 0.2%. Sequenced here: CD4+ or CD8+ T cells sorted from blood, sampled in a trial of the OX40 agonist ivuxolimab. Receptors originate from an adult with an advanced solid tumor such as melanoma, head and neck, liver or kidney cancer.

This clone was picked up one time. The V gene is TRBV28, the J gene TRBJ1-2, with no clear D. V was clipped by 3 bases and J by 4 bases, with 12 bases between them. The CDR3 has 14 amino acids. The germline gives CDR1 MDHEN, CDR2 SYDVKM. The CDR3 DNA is TGTGCCAGCAGTTTTGAGCGGACTGCCTATGGCTACACCTTC. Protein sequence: CASSFERTAYGYTF.

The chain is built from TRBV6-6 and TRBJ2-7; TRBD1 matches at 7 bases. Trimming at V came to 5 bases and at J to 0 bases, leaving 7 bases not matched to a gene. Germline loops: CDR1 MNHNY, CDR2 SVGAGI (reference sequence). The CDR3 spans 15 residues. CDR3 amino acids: CASSQDRVRSYEQYF. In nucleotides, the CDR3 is TGTGCCAGCAGTCAAGACAGGGTCCGCTCCTACGAGCAGTACTTC.

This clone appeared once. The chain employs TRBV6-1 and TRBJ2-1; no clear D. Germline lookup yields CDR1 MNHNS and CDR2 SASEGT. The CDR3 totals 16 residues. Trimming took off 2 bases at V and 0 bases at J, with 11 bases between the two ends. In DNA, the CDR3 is TGTGCCAGCAGTGAAACTGAGGCGAGCTCCTACAATGAGCAGTTCTTC. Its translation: CASSETEASSYNEQFF.

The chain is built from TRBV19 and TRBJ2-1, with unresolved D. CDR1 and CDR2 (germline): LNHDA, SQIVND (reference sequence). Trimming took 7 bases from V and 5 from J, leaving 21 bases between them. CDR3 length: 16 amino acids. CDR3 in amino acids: CASTPSPRAHDNEQFF. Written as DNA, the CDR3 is TGTGCCAGTACCCCATCCCCAAGGGCTCACGACAATGAGCAGTTCTTC.

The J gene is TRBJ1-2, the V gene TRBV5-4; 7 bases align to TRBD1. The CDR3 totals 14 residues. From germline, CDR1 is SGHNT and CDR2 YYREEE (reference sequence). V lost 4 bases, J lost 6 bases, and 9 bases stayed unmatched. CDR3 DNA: TGTGCCAGCAGCCTACCAGGGGGGCTGGATGGCTACACCTTC. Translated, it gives CASSLPGGLDGYTF.

In DNA, the CDR3 is TGCGCCAGCAGCAGGTCCGGTTTGGGGAAGGATAATTCACCCCTCCACTTT. Residues: CASSRSGLGKDNSPLHF. The chain has TRBV5-1 and TRBJ1-6; D gene uncertain. Germline V gives CDR1 SGHRS, CDR2 YFSETQ. Trimming took 4 bases from V and 5 from J, leaving 19 bases between them. The CDR3 extends over 17 amino acids.

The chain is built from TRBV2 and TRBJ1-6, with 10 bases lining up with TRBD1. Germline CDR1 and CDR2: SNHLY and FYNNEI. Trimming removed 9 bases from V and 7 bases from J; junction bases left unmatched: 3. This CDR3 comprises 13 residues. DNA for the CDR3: TGTGCCAGATCGGGACAGGGGAATTCACCCCTCCACTTT. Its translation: CARSGQGNSPLHF.

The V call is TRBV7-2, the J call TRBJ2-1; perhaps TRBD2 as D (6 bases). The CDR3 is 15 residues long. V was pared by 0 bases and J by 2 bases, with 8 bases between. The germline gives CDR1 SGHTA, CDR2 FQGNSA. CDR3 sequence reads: CASSLASGPYNEQFF. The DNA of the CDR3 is TGTGCCAGCAGCTTAGCTAGCGGACCCTACAATGAGCAGTTCTTC.

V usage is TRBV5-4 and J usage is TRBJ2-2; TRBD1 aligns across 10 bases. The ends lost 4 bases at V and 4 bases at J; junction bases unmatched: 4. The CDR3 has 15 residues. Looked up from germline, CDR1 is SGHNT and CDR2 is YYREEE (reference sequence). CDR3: CASSGQGVSTGELFF. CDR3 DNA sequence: TGTGCCAGCAGCGGACAGGGGGTGAGCACCGGGGAGCTGTTTTTT.

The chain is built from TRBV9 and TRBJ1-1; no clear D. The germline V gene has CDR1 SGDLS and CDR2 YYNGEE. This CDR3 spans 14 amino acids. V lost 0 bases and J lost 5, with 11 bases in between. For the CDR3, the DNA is TGTGCCAGCAGCGTAGACGGGGTGAGAACTGAAGCTTTCTTT. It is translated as CASSVDGVRTEAFF.

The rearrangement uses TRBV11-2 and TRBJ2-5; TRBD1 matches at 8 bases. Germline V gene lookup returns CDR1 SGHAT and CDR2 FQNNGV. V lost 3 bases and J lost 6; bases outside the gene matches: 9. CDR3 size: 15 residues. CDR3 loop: CASSFSRGRVKTQYF. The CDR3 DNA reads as TGTGCCAGCAGCTTTTCCAGGGGGCGCGTAAAGACCCAGTACTTC. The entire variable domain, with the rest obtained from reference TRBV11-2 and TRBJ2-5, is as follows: EAGVAQSPRYKIIEKRQSVAFWCNPISGHATLYWYQQILGQGPKLLIQFQNNGVVDDSQLPKDRFSAERLKGVDSTLKIQPAKLEDSAVYLCASSFSRGRVKTQYFGPGTRLLVL.

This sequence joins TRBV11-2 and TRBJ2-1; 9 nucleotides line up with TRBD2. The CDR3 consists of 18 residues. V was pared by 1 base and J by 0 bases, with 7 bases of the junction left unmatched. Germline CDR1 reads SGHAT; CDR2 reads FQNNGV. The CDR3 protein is CASSLVGSGGSSYNEQFF. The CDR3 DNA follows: TGTGCCAGCAGCTTAGTGGGTAGCGGGGGAAGCTCCTACAATGAGCAGTTCTTC. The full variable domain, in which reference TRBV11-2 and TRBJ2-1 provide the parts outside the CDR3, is EAGVAQSPRYKIIEKRQSVAFWCNPISGHATLYWYQQILGQGPKLLIQFQNNGVVDDSQLPKDRFSAERLKGVDSTLKIQPAKLEDSAVYLCASSLVGSGGSSYNEQFFGPGTRLTVL.

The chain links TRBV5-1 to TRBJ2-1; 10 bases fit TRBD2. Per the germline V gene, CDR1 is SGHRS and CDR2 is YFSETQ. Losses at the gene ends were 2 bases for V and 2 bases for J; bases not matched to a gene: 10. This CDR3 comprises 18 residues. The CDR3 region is CASSLGPSGSRTYNEQFF. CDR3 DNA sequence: TGCGCCAGCAGCTTAGGCCCTAGCGGGAGCCGTACCTACAATGAGCAGTTCTTC. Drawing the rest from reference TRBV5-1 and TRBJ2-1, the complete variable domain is KAGVTQTPRYLIKTRGQQVTLSCSPISGHRSVSWYQQTPGQGLQFLFEYFSETQRNKGNFPGRFSGRQFSNSRSEMNVSTLELGDSALYLCASSLGPSGSRTYNEQFFGPGTRLTVL.

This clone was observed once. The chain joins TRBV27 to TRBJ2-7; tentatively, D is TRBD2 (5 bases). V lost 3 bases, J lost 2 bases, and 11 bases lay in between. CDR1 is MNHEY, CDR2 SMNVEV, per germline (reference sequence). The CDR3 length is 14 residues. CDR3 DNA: TGTGCCAGCAGTTTGATAGCGCAGGCCTACGAGCAGTACTTC. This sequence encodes CASSLIAQAYEQYF.

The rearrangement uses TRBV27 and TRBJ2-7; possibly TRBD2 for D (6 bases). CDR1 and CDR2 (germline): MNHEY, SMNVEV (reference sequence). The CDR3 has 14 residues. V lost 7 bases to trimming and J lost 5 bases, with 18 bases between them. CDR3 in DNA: TGTGCCAGCAAACTGGGGCTAGCGCAGGACGAGCAGTACTTC. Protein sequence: CASKLGLAQDEQYF.

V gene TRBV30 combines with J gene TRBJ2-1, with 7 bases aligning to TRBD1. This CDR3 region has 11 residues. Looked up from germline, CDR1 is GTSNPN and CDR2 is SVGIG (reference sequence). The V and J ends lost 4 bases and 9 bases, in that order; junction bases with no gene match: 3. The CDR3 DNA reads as TGTGCCTGGACCCCAGGGGGTGAGCAGTTCTTC. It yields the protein CAWTPGGEQFF.

The CDR3 DNA reads TGTGCCACCAGCAGAGATCGAGGCAGGGAGTCCACCACTGCTGGAAACACCATATATTTT. This sequence encodes CATSRDRGRESTTAGNTIYF. The chain uses TRBV15 and TRBJ1-3; tentatively, D is TRBD1 (5 bases). V was clipped by 0 bases and J by 2 bases, with 23 bases between them. The length of the CDR3 is 20 residues. CDR1 is LNHNV and CDR2 is YYDKDF in the germline V gene (reference sequence). Filled out from reference TRBV15 and TRBJ1-3, the complete variable domain reads DAMVIQNPRYQVTQFGKPVTLSCSQTLNHNVMYWYQQKSSQAPKLLFHYYDKDFNNEADTPDNFQSRRPNTSFCFLDIRSPGLGDTAMYLCATSRDRGRESTTAGNTIYFGEGSWLTVV.

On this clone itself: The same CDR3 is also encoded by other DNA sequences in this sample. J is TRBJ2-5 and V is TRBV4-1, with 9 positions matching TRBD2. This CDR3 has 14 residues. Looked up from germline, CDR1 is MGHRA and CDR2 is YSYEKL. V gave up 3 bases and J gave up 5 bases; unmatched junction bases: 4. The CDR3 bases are TGCGCCAGCAGCCAGCGGGGGGGCTGGGAGACCCAGTACTTC. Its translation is CASSQRGGWETQYF.

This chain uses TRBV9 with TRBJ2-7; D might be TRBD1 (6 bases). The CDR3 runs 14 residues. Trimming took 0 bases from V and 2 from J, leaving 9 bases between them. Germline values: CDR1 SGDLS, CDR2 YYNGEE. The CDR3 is CASSVGDITYEQYF. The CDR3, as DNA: TGTGCCAGCAGCGTAGGGGACATTACCTACGAGCAGTACTTC.

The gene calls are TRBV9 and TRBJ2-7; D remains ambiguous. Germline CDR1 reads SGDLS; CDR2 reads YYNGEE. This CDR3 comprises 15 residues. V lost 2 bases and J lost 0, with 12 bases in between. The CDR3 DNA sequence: TGTGCCAGCAGCGTGGCCAGCGCCTTCTCCTACGAGCAGTACTTC. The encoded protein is CASSVASAFSYEQYF. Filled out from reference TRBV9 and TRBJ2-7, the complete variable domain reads DSGVTQTPKHLITATGQRVTLRCSPRSGDLSVYWYQQSLDQGLQFLIQYYNGEERAKGNILERFSAQQFPDLHSELNLSSLELGDSALYFCASSVASAFSYEQYFGPGTRLTVT.

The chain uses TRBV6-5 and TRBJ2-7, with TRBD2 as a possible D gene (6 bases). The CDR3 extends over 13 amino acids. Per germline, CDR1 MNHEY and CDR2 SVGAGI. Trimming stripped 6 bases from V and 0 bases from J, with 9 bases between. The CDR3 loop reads CASSPGGSYEQYF. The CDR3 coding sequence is TGTGCCAGCAGCCCCGGGGGCTCCTACGAGCAGTACTTC.

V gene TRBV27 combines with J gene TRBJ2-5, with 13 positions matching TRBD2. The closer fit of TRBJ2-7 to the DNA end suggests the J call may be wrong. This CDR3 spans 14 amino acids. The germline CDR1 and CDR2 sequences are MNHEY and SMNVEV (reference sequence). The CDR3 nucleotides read TGTGCCAGCAGTTTCCGGACTAGCGGGAGCGAGCAGTACTTC. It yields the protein CASSFRTSGSEQYF.

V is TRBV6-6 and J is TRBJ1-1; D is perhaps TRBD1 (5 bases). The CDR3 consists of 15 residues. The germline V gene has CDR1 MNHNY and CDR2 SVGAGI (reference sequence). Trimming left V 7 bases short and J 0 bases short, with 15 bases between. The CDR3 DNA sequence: TGTGCCAGCAATAGGGGCAGGGATTTGAACACTGAAGCTTTCTTT. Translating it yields CASNRGRDLNTEAFF.

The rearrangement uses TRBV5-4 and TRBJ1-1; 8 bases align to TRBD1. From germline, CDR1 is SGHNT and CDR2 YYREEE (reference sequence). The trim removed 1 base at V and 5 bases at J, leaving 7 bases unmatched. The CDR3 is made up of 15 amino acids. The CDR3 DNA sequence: TGTGCCAGCAGCTTGCCAACAGGGGGAGGAACTGAAGCTTTCTTT. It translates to CASSLPTGGGTEAFF.

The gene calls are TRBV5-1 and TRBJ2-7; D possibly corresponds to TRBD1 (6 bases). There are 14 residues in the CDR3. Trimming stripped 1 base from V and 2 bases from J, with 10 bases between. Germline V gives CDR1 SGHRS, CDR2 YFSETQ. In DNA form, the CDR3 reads TGCGCCAGCAGCTTGTGGGACAAAACCTACGAGCAGTACTTC. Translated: CASSLWDKTYEQYF.

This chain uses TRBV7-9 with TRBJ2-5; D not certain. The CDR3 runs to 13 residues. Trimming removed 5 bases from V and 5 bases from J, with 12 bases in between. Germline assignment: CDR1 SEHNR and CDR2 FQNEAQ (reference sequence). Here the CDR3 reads CASSPDPFETQYF. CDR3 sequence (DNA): TGTGCCAGCAGCCCTGACCCTTTCGAGACCCAGTACTTC.